Listed below are T cell receptor beta chains from one sample, sequenced in a study of neurological immune-mediated disorders. One entry per CDR3 protein, called by TCRdb with MiXCR from the 5' RACE reads. Of 20,000 to 25,000 distinct CDR3 sequences detected, over 5.5% appear once; the ten largest clones hold over 35%. The sample was CD8+ T cells from blood. The receptors were gathered from a man between 18 and 35 years old in good health. Each CDR3 is given with its conserved first and last residue. D genes are given only for firm matches. Sizes are listed as once, few, many, or a class for an expanded clone.

V: TRBV27; J: TRBJ1-5; D: .; size: many; CDR3: CASSLAVRQPQHF; DNA: TGTGCCAGCAGTCTCGCGGTGCGTCAGCCCCAGCATTTT
V: TRBV11-3; J: TRBJ2-1; D: .; size: many; CDR3: CASSKGDNEQFF; DNA: TGTGCCAGCAGCAAAGGAGACAATGAGCAGTTCTTC
V: TRBV20-1; J: TRBJ1-1; D: .; size: many; CDR3: CSARGGRELGTEAFF; DNA: TGCAGTGCTAGGGGGGGCAGGGAATTGGGCACTGAAGCTTTCTTT
V: TRBV6-5; J: TRBJ2-3; D: TRBD2; size: many; CDR3: CASSGLAGNTDTQYF; DNA: TGTGCCAGCAGTGGGCTAGCGGGAAACACAGATACGCAGTATTTT
V: TRBV7-9; J: TRBJ2-7; D: .; size: many; CDR3: CASSQGLYQYF; DNA: TGTGCCAGCAGCCAGGGCCTCTACCAGTACTTC
V: TRBV20-1; J: TRBJ1-5; D: TRBD1; size: many; CDR3: CSARGQGVGMYQPQHF; DNA: TGCAGTGCTAGAGGACAGGGGGTTGGAATGTATCAGCCCCAGCATTTT
V: TRBV4-3; J: TRBJ1-2; D: .; size: many; CDR3: CASSQKGQTYCTF; DNA: TGCGCCAGCAGCCAGAAAGGACAGACCTACTGCACCTTC
V: TRBV24-1; J: TRBJ1-5; D: .; size: many; CDR3: CATSDSGQIDSNQPQHF; DNA: TGTGCCACCAGTGATTCAGGACAGATAGATAGCAATCAGCCCCAGCATTTT
V: TRBV20-1; J: TRBJ1-1; D: .; size: many; CDR3: CSARRGLAEAFF; DNA: TGCAGTGCTAGACGGGGGTTAGCTGAAGCTTTCTTT
V: TRBV14; J: TRBJ2-7; D: TRBD2; size: many; CDR3: CASSQEGGTPEQYF; DNA: TGTGCCAGCAGCCAAGAGGGAGGGACGCCCGAGCAGTACTTC